These 29 T cell receptor beta chains were sequenced from one sample in a study of radiation and T cells in renal cell carcinoma. Time point defined: blood 4 weeks post-SBRT, at nephrectomy. Treatment reported: 15 Gy SBRT to primary tumor, nephrectomy 4 weeks later. Using immunoSEQ multiplex PCR, the repertoire was profiled, and TCRdb retains in-frame clones only, with some absent. The sample has 80,000 or so clones; 80% to 90% are singletons. This sample comprised blood, obtained from a patient whose treatment included radiotherapy and nephrectomy. These receptors all stem from a woman aged 70-85 years with renal cell carcinoma.

This clone was detected only a few times. J is TRBJ1-5 and V is TRBV19; D ambiguous. V lost 8 bases and J 0 bases, leaving 14 bases between the germline ends. CDR1 is LNHDA, CDR2 SQIVND, per germline (reference sequence). The CDR3 length is 15 residues. CDR3 bases: TGTGCCAGTGCCGGTACAGTTAATAGCAATCAGCCCCAGCATTTT. Encoded protein: CASAGTVNSNQPQHF.

This chain connects TRBV7-9 to TRBJ2-7; either TRBD1 or TRBD2 may fit D (6 bases each). V dropped 5 bases and J dropped 0 bases, with 20 bases sitting between them. The CDR3 runs to 17 residues. In germline, CDR1 is SEHNR, CDR2 FQNEAQ (reference sequence). CDR3 coding DNA: TGTGCCAGCAGCGCCCTCGGAGGGGACATAACCTCCTACGAGCAGTACTTC. Translating it yields CASSALGGDITSYEQYF.

The V gene is TRBV7-8, the J gene TRBJ1-5, with TRBD1 matching 8 bases. Losses at the gene ends were 0 bases for V and 1 base for J; bases not matched to a gene: 8. The CDR3 length is 18 residues. Germline CDR1 and CDR2: SGHVS and FQNEAQ. For the CDR3, the DNA is TGTGCCAGCAGCTTAGCGCGACAGGGGAGTGGAAGCAATCAGCCCCAGCATTTT. It encodes CASSLARQGSGSNQPQHF.

The chain couples TRBV5-1 to TRBJ2-7; tentatively, D is TRBD1 or TRBD2 (5 bases each). CDR3 length: 13 residues. Trimming took off 0 bases at V and 6 bases at J, with 10 bases between the two ends. Germline V gene data show CDR1 as SGHRS and CDR2 as YFSETQ. The CDR3 sequence: CASSLVGTGEQYF. In DNA form, the CDR3 reads TGCGCCAGCAGCTTGGTTGGGACCGGCGAGCAGTACTTC.

V and J are TRBV6-5 and TRBJ2-7; 10 nucleotides match TRBD1. This CDR3 has 14 amino acids. The V gene end was trimmed by 6 bases and the J gene end by 2 bases; junction bases not matched to a gene: 4. CDR1 and CDR2 (germline): MNHEY, SVGAGI. CDR3 sequence reads: CASRPGQGPYEQYF. CDR3 nucleotides: TGTGCCAGCAGGCCGGGACAGGGGCCCTACGAGCAGTACTTC.

This rearrangement joins TRBV11-2 to TRBJ1-2; a possible D gene is TRBD1 (5 bases). CDR1 and CDR2 from the germline V gene are SGHAT and FQNNGV. The CDR3 loop spans 15 amino acids. With 1 base removed from V and 4 bases from J, the gap between germline ends came to 13 bases. The CDR3 is CASSLGRPGPYGYTF. As DNA, the CDR3 is TGTGCCAGCAGCTTAGGTCGGCCGGGGCCCTATGGCTACACCTTC. Looking up the rest from reference TRBV11-2 and TRBJ1-2 gives the full variable domain: EAGVAQSPRYKIIEKRQSVAFWCNPISGHATLYWYQQILGQGPKLLIQFQNNGVVDDSQLPKDRFSAERLKGVDSTLKIQPAKLEDSAVYLCASSLGRPGPYGYTFGSGTRLTVV.

The V and J genes are TRBV13 and TRBJ2-3; perhaps TRBD2 as D (5 bases). The germline V and J ends were trimmed by 0 bases and 1 base, with 8 bases remaining between them. There are 15 residues in the CDR3. CDR1 is PRHDT and CDR2 is FYEKMQ in the germline V gene (reference sequence). The CDR3 sequence: CASSLGDFRTDTQYF. In nucleotides, the CDR3 is TGTGCCAGCAGCTTAGGGGACTTCCGCACAGATACGCAGTATTTT.

The CDR3 nucleotides are TGTGCCAGCAGCTTAGATCCAAAGGACGGTGAGCAGTTCTTC. Translated, it gives CASSLDPKDGEQFF. The V call is TRBV7-3, the J call TRBJ2-1, with no clear D. The length of the CDR3 is 14 residues. Trimming took 2 bases from V and 9 from J, leaving 14 bases between them. Germline lookup yields CDR1 SGHTA and CDR2 FQGTGA.

The chain recombines TRBV5-1 with TRBJ2-1; D is perhaps TRBD1 (7 bases). V was clipped by 3 bases and J by 7 bases, with 8 bases between them. Per the germline V gene, CDR1 is SGHRS and CDR2 is YFSETQ. This CDR3 contains 12 residues. The CDR3 here is CASSSGGNEQFF. In nucleotides, the CDR3 is TGCGCCAGCAGCTCAGGGGGGAATGAGCAGTTCTTC.

The rearrangement joins TRBV7-2 to TRBJ1-2; D is possibly TRBD1 (6 bases). V lost 5 bases and J 3 bases, leaving 16 bases between the germline ends. Germline CDR1 is SGHTA and CDR2 is FQGNSA. This CDR3 is built from 15 residues. CDR3 loop: CASSPRGGGDYGYTF. The CDR3 DNA reads as TGTGCCAGCAGCCCCCGAGGAGGGGGGGACTATGGCTACACCTTC.

The genes are TRBV15 and TRBJ1-6, with TRBD1 matching over 9 bases. V gave up 6 bases and J gave up 9 bases; unmatched junction bases: 3. This CDR3 has 13 residues. Germline CDR1 and CDR2: LNHNV and YYDKDF (reference sequence). DNA for the CDR3: TGTGCCACCAGGGGACAGGGTGGTTCACCCCTCCACTTT. Translating gives CATRGQGGSPLHF.

The chain joins TRBV30 to TRBJ2-6; the D is unclear. Germline loops: CDR1 GTSNPN, CDR2 SVGIG (reference sequence). This CDR3 has 16 residues. V dropped 2 bases and J dropped 0 bases, with 11 bases sitting between them. The CDR3 reads CAWSPGRGSGANVLTF. The DNA of the CDR3 is TGTGCCTGGAGTCCAGGACGAGGCTCTGGGGCCAACGTCCTGACTTTC.

The rearrangement joins TRBV5-6 to TRBJ1-1; D is unclear. CDR3 length equals 15 residues. Germline assignment: CDR1 SGHDT and CDR2 YYEEEE. V shed 0 bases and J shed 7 bases, with 16 bases lying between them. CDR3 loop: CASSLASGPRYEAFF. CDR3 bases: TGTGCCAGCAGCTTGGCGTCGGGCCCTAGATATGAAGCTTTCTTT.

The gene calls are TRBV18 and TRBJ1-3; the D is unclear. Germline CDR1 KGHSH, CDR2 LQKENI. There are 15 residues in the CDR3. V dropped 3 bases and J dropped 4 bases, with 13 bases sitting between them. CDR3 sequence reads: CASSPAGLMGNTIYF. CDR3 nucleotides: TGTGCCAGCTCACCGGCGGGATTAATGGGAAACACCATATATTTT.

The chain is built from TRBV23-1 and TRBJ2-3, with a weak D call TRBD2 (7 bases). TRBV23-1 is identified as an open reading frame with a role that is uncertain. This CDR3 region has 16 residues. V was trimmed by 8 bases and J by 1 base, leaving 19 bases between them. CDR3 region: CASPQEGRGGTDTQYF. The CDR3 DNA sequence: TGCGCCAGCCCTCAAGAGGGGAGGGGGGGCACAGATACGCAGTATTTT.

The V gene is TRBV2, the J gene TRBJ1-5; D not certain. The V and J ends lost 3 bases and 3 bases respectively, with 3 bases between them. The CDR3 has 12 residues. The germline CDR1 and CDR2 sequences are SNHLY and FYNNEI. The chain's CDR3 is CASSENNQPQHF. DNA for the CDR3: TGTGCCAGCAGTGAGAACAATCAGCCCCAGCATTTT.

The rearrangement joins TRBV7-2 to TRBJ2-3; D is ambiguous. The V and J ends lost 1 base and 6 bases respectively, with 5 bases between them. Germline V lookup: CDR1 SGHTA, CDR2 FQGNSA. This CDR3 contains 12 residues. For the CDR3, the DNA is TGTGCCAGCAGCTTAGAAGCGGATACGCAGTATTTT. It codes for CASSLEADTQYF.

V and J are TRBV9 and TRBJ1-2; weak D call: TRBD1 (5 bases). The CDR3 contains 16 residues. The ends were cut back, 0 bases at V and 6 bases at J, with 18 bases in the middle. CDR1 is SGDLS and CDR2 is YYNGEE in the germline V gene. This CDR3 is CASSVAGPGGDHGYTF. The CDR3 nucleotides read TGTGCCAGCAGCGTAGCGGGACCGGGAGGGGACCATGGCTACACCTTC. Variable domain in full (rest from reference TRBV9 and TRBJ1-2): DSGVTQTPKHLITATGQRVTLRCSPRSGDLSVYWYQQSLDQGLQFLIQYYNGEERAKGNILERFSAQQFPDLHSELNLSSLELGDSALYFCASSVAGPGGDHGYTFGSGTRLTVV.

The J gene is TRBJ2-5, the V gene TRBV10-3, with D unclear. Per the germline V gene, CDR1 is ENHRY and CDR2 is SYGVKD. V lost 8 bases and J 1 base, leaving 5 bases between the germline ends. The CDR3 contains 11 residues. The CDR3 region has the DNA TGTGCCATCTCGGCCCAAGAGACCCAGTACTTC. Translated: CAISAQETQYF.

V is TRBV29-1 and J is TRBJ2-2; D is unresolved. V dropped 0 bases and J dropped 5 bases, with 16 bases sitting between them. The CDR3 length is 16 residues. Germline V gives CDR1 SQVTM, CDR2 ANQGSEA. In DNA form, the CDR3 reads TGCAGCGTTGAAGATCGAGGCAGAACCCCAACCGGGGAGCTGTTTTTT. Amino acid sequence: CSVEDRGRTPTGELFF.

The chain employs TRBV4-1 and TRBJ1-6; D remains ambiguous. Trimming took 0 bases from V and 7 from J, leaving 10 bases between them. The CDR3 totals 15 residues. The germline CDR1 and CDR2 sequences are MGHRA and YSYEKL. Here the CDR3 DNA reads TGCGCCAGCAGCCAAGACGGGGTAGGGAATTCACCCCTCCACTTT. It codes for CASSQDGVGNSPLHF.

The chain couples TRBV4-1 to TRBJ1-2; D gene ambiguous. Trimming stripped 0 bases from V and 3 bases from J, with 5 bases between. The CDR3 sequence is 13 residues long. CDR1 MGHRA and CDR2 YSYEKL come from the germline V gene. CDR3 residues: CASSQDGDYGYTF. The CDR3 coding sequence is TGCGCCAGCAGCCAAGATGGGGACTATGGCTACACCTTC.

CDR3 loop: CASSYPGQGVLQYF. For the CDR3, the DNA is TGTGCCAGCAGCTACCCGGGACAGGGGGTCTTGCAGTACTTC. This rearrangement joins TRBV11-3 to TRBJ2-7; 11 bases match TRBD1. V lost 4 bases and J lost 9; bases outside the gene matches: 8. The CDR3 spans 14 residues. Germline CDR1 is SGHNT and CDR2 is YENEEA.

The chain carries TRBV6-5 and TRBJ1-4; the D gene is possibly TRBD1 (5 bases). V shed 6 bases and J shed 4 bases, with 12 bases lying between them. The CDR3 extends over 14 amino acids. Per the germline V gene, CDR1 is MNHEY and CDR2 is SVGAGI. CDR3 sequence (DNA): TGTGCCAGCAGACGCTTACAGGTTAATGAAAAACTGTTTTTT. Amino acid sequence: CASRRLQVNEKLFF.

V usage is TRBV11-2 and J usage is TRBJ1-6; D remains ambiguous. CDR3 length equals 16 residues. V lost 5 bases and J lost 5, with 16 bases in between. Germline lookup yields CDR1 SGHAT and CDR2 FQNNGV. The CDR3 is CASSARVGENNSPLHF. CDR3 bases: TGTGCCAGCAGCGCCCGGGTGGGAGAGAATAATTCACCCCTCCACTTT.

The rearrangement links TRBV6-1 to TRBJ1-2, with D possibly TRBD1 on 6 matching bases. The V gene lost 1 base and the J gene lost 6 bases, with 12 bases spanning the gap. This CDR3 has 14 residues. Per the germline V gene, CDR1 is MNHNS and CDR2 is SASEGT. The CDR3 nucleotides read TGTGCCAGCAGTGAAGTAGCAGGGGTAAATGGCTACACCTTC. Translation gives CASSEVAGVNGYTF.

The chain couples TRBV6-5 to TRBJ2-3; 12 nucleotides line up with TRBD2. Germline assignment: CDR1 MNHEY and CDR2 SVGAGI. V lost 7 bases, J lost 7 bases, and 9 bases stayed unmatched. This CDR3 spans 15 amino acids. CDR3 bases: TGTGCCAGCAAACCTAGCGGGGGGGCCCCGTATACGCAGTATTTT. Translating gives CASKPSGGAPYTQYF.

This chain joins TRBV7-2 and TRBJ2-7, with D uncertain. The CDR3 length is 14 residues. The V end was cut by 0 bases, the J end by 9 bases, with 15 bases between. The germline V gene encodes CDR1 SGHTA and CDR2 FQGNSA. In nucleotides, the CDR3 is TGTGCCAGCAGCTTAGCGCGCACGCCCACCGTGCAGTACTTC. Translating gives CASSLARTPTVQYF.

This chain joins TRBV9 and TRBJ2-2, with D perhaps TRBD1 (5 bases). This CDR3 is 16 amino acids long. Trimming pared 0 bases from V and 6 bases from J, leaving 15 bases between. Germline V gene sequence: CDR1 SGDLS, CDR2 YYNGEE. In DNA, the CDR3 is TGTGCCAGCAGCGTAGAAGGGGCGCGATGGTCCGGGGAGCTGTTTTTT. Encoded protein: CASSVEGARWSGELFF.